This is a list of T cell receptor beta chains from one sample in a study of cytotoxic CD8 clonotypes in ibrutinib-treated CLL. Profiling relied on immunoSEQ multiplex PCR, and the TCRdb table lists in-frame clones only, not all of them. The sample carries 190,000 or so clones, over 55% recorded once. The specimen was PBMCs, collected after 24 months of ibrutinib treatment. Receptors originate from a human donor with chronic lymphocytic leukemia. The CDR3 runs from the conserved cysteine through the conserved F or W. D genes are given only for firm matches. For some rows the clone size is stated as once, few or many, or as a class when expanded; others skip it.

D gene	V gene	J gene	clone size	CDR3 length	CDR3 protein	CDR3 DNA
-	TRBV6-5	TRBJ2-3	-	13	CASSKRGADTQYF	TGTGCCAGCAGCAAAAGAGGGGCAGATACGCAGTATTTT
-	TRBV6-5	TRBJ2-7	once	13	CASSSHASYEQYF	TGTGCCAGCAGTTCACATGCGTCCTACGAGCAGTACTTC
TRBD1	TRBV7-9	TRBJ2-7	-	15	CASSLAGTGGMEQYF	TGTGCCAGCAGCTTAGCAGGGACAGGGGGCATGGAGCAGTACTTC
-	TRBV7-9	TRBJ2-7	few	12	CASSPSYDEQYF	TGTGCCAGCAGCCCTAGTTACGACGAGCAGTACTTC
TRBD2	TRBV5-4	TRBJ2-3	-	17	CASSLWVAGVSTDTQYF	TGTGCCAGCAGCTTGTGGGTAGCGGGAGTTAGCACAGATACGCAGTATTTT
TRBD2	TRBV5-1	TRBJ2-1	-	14	CASSWVAGNNEQFF	TGCGCCAGCAGCTGGGTAGCGGGAAACAATGAGCAGTTCTTC
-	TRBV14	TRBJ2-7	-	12	CASGTSSYEQYF	TGTGCCAGCGGCACGAGCTCCTACGAGCAGTACTTC
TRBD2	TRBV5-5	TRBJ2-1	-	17	CASSLHSGRSSYNEQFF	TGTGCCAGCAGCCTCCATAGCGGGAGGAGCTCCTACAATGAGCAGTTCTTC
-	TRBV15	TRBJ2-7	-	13	CATSRDWGREQYF	TGTGCCACCAGCAGAGATTGGGGACGCGAGCAGTACTTC
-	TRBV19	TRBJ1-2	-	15	CASSHQLQGIYGYTF	TGTGCCAGTAGTCATCAACTACAGGGAATCTATGGCTACACCTTC
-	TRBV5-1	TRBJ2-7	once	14	CASKGTLSSYEQYF	TGCGCCAGCAAGGGGACGCTGAGCTCCTACGAGCAGTACTTC
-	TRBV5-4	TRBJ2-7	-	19	CASSGGRHFSGLSSYEQYF	TGTGCCAGCAGCGGAGGGAGGCATTTTTCGGGCCTCAGCTCCTACGAGCAGTACTTC
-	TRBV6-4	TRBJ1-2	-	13	CASSEDPGYGYTF	TGTGCCAGCAGTGAAGACCCCGGCTATGGCTACACCTTC
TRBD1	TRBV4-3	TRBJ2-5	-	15	CASSRDRGRGETQYF	TGCGCCAGCAGCCGCGACAGGGGGCGCGGGGAGACCCAGTACTTC
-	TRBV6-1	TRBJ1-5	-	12	CASSREGQPQHF	TGTGCCAGCTCACGGGAGGGGCAGCCCCAGCATTTT
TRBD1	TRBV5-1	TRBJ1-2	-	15	CASSLGTGGDSGYTF	TGCGCCAGCAGCTTGGGGACAGGGGGCGATAGTGGCTACACCTTC
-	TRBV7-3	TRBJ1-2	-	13	CASSSATGDGYTF	TGTGCCAGCAGCTCAGCGACAGGAGATGGCTACACCTTC
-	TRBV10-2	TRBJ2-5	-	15	CASSDPPGEEETQYF	TGCGCCAGCAGTGACCCCCCGGGGGAGGAAGAGACCCAGTACTTC
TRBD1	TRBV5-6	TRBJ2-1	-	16	CASSLAGTGVYNEQFF	TGTGCCAGCAGCTTGGCCGGGACAGGGGTCTACAATGAGCAGTTCTTC
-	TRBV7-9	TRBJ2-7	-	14	CASSLAASIYEQYF	TGTGCCAGCAGCTTAGCGGCTAGCATCTACGAGCAGTACTTC
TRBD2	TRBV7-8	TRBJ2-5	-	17	CASSLFRLAGDIETQYF	TGTGCCAGCAGCTTATTTCGATTAGCGGGAGATATAGAGACCCAGTACTTC
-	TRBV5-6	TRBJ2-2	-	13	CASSPSIGTELFF	TGTGCCAGCAGCCCCTCCATAGGGACGGAGCTGTTTTTT
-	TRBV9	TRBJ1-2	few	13	CASSTGQLSGYTF	TGTGCCAGCAGCACAGGACAGTTGTCGGGCTACACCTTC
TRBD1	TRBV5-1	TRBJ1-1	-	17	CASSLGQGGGMNTEAFF	TGCGCCAGCAGCTTGGGACAGGGCGGCGGAATGAACACTGAAGCTTTCTTT
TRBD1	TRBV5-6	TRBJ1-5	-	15	CASSFGGTVPLPQHF	TGTGCCAGCAGCTTTGGGGGGACAGTTCCTTTGCCCCAGCATTTT
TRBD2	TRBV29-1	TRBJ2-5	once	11	CSVAGGVPQYF	TGCAGCGTCGCGGGAGGGGTCCCCCAGTACTTC
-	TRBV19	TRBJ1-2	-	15	CASSMNPTAIYGYTF	TGTGCCAGTAGTATGAATCCGACAGCTATCTATGGCTACACCTTC
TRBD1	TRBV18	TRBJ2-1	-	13	CASSNRQGEEQFF	TGTGCCAGCTCCAACCGACAGGGAGAAGAGCAGTTCTTC
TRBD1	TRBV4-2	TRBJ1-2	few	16	CASSRQGTGTNYGYTF	TGTGCCAGCAGCCGGCAGGGGACAGGGACTAACTATGGCTACACCTTC
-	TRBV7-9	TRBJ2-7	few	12	CASSVASGEQYF	TGTGCCAGCAGCGTTGCCTCGGGCGAGCAGTACTTC
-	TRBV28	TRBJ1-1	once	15	CATHSPYLRLNEAFF	TGTGCCACGCACTCACCGTACCTCCGACTTAATGAAGCTTTCTTT
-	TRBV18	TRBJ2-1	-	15	CASSPRDTLANEQFF	TGTGCCAGCTCACCGAGGGACACTTTGGCAAATGAGCAGTTCTTC
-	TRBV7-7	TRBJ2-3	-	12	CASSLDGDTQYF	TGTGCCAGCAGCTTAGATGGAGATACGCAGTATTTT
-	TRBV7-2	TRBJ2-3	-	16	CASSLVTGGLTDTQYF	TGTGCCAGCAGCTTAGTAACAGGAGGTCTCACAGATACGCAGTATTTT
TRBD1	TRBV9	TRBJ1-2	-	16	CASSASRDRVDYGYTF	TGTGCCAGCAGCGCTTCCCGGGACAGGGTGGACTATGGCTACACCTTC
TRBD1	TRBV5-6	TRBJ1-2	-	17	CASSLEGQGPYNYGYTF	TGTGCCAGCAGCTTGGAGGGACAGGGGCCTTATAACTATGGCTACACCTTC
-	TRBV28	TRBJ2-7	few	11	CASSSFGGSYF	TGTGCCAGCAGTAGTTTTGGGGGGTCGTACTTC
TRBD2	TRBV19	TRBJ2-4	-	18	CASSIKGTSGKAKNIQYF	TGTGCCAGTAGTATAAAGGGGACTAGCGGGAAAGCCAAAAACATTCAGTACTTC
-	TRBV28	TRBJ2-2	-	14	CASSTGHNTGELFF	TGTGCCAGCAGTACGGGACACAACACCGGGGAGCTGTTTTTT
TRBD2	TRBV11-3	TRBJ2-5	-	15	CASSKTGLGQETQYF	TGTGCCAGCAGCAAAACGGGACTAGGTCAAGAGACCCAGTACTTC
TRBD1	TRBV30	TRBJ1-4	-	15	CAWSQGGQGVEKLFF	TGTGCCTGGAGTCAAGGGGGACAGGGTGTGGAAAAACTGTTTTTT
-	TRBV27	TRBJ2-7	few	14	CASSSVRRTYEQYF	TGTGCCAGCAGTTCGGTCCGTCGTACCTACGAGCAGTACTTC
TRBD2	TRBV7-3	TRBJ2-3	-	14	CASSTGLAPDTQYF	TGTGCCAGCAGCACGGGACTAGCTCCAGATACGCAGTATTTT
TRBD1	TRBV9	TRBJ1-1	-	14	CASSEGQGRTEAFF	TGTGCCAGCAGCGAAGGACAGGGGAGAACTGAAGCTTTCTTT
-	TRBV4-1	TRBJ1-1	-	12	CASSQGSTEAFF	TGCGCCAGCAGCCAAGGTTCCACTGAAGCTTTCTTT
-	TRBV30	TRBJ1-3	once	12	CAWRFSGNTIYF	TGTGCCTGGAGGTTCTCTGGAAACACCATATATTTT
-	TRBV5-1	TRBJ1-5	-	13	CASSPGDNQPQHF	TGCGCCAGCAGCCCCGGGGACAATCAGCCCCAGCATTTT
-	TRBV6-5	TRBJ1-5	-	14	CASSYAGYNQPQHF	TGTGCCAGCAGTTATGCAGGGTACAATCAGCCCCAGCATTTT
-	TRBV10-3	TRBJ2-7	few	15	CAISESRGRLGEQYF	TGTGCCATCAGTGAGTCGAGAGGGAGGTTGGGCGAGCAGTACTTC
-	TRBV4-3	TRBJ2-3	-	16	CASSQTLMGSTDTQYF	TGCGCCAGCAGCCAAACCCTTATGGGAAGCACAGATACGCAGTATTTT